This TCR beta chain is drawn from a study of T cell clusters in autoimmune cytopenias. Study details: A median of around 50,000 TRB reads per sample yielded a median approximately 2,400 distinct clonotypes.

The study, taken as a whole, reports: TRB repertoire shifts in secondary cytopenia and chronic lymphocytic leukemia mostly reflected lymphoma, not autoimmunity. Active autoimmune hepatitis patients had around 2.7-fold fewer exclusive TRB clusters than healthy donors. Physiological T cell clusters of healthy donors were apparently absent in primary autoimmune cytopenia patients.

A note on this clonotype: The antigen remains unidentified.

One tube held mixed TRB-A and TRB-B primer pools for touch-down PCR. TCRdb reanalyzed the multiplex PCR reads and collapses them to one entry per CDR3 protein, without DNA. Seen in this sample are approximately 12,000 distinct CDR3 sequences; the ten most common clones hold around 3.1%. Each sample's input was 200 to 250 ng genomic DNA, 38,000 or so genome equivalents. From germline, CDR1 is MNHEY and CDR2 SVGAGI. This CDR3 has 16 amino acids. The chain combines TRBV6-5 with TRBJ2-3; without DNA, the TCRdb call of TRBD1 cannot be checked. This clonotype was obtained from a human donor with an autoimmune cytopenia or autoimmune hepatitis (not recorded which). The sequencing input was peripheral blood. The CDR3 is CASRRGWDPQPDTQYF.